This T cell receptor beta chain is drawn from a study of control samples from healthy donors and cancer patients (dated by TCRdb to about 2020). Library prep was done by the immunoSEQ multiplex PCR assay. The immuneACCESS repertoire file appears here via TCRdb, limited to in-frame rearrangements. These files lack a portion of the clones; in checked studies, under half of the deficit traces to unresolved V genes, and the cause of the others is not known. The sample records about 75,000 clones, roughly 94% of which are singletons. About 6% of the sample is taken by the ten largest. With regard to this clone: Its antigen is still unknown. No quality values exist for individual bases; no much larger clone is one base distant.

Cut back by 1 base and 8 bases, the V and J ends lie 30 bases apart. The germline V gene gives CDR1 as MNHNS and CDR2 as SASEGT. The CDR3 runs 20 residues from the cysteine to the phenylalanine. The read is trimmed to its CDR3 DNA, 60 bases read in frame from base 1. The sequence joins TRBV6-1 to TRBJ2-1; there is no confident call for the D gene. Sequencing input: blood. The sequence came from a woman aged 35 to 49 in good health. For the CDR3, the sequence is CASSEDGSSRRTLFRYEQFF. The DNA reads TGTGCCAGCAGTGAAGACGGCTCGTCCAGAAGAACCCTTTTTAGATATGAGCAGTTCTTC.